These T cell receptor beta chains were read from a single sample in a study of T cell repertoires in cytomegalovirus infection. TCRdb itself ran the reads through MiXCR, one entry per CDR3 protein. Altogether around 100,000 distinct CDR3 sequences are present, roughly 9.1% being singletons, with the ten largest covering approximately 31%. These receptors' antigens are unknown. Source material: PBMCs, sequenced either directly or after in vitro stimulation (not recorded which). These receptors were taken from a human donor in good health (CMV status not recorded). Some clones in this sample may be carry-over from other donors' samples. Each CDR3 is given without its conserved first and last residue. The D gene is left open where the match is weak.

V	length	J	D	CDR3
TRBV7-2	14	TRBJ2-3	.	ASSTRPDRRGDTQY
TRBV20-1	12	TRBJ1-1	.	SALTDNMNTEAF
TRBV7-6	10	TRBJ1-4	.	ASSSGQKELF
TRBV6-6	11	TRBJ1-1	.	ASSSETNTEAF
TRBV9	12	TRBJ2-1	.	ASSVVGLDNEQF
TRBV15	12	TRBJ1-5	.	ATSSPRSEQPQH
TRBV23-1	8	TRBJ2-1	.	ASSQNEQF
TRBV12-3/TRBV12-4	13	TRBJ1-3	.	ASSFGTEGGNTIY
TRBV7-2	11	TRBJ2-1	.	ASSLVQLHEQF
TRBV5-1	16	TRBJ2-6	.	ASSLDLSLGRGANVLT
TRBV6-2/TRBV6-3	11	TRBJ2-7	.	ASSYYGEDEQY
TRBV20-1	13	TRBJ2-1	.	SARDFRAAYNEQF
TRBV11-2	13	TRBJ1-1	.	ASSSNTGRATEAF
TRBV27	10	TRBJ2-1	.	ASSLFGNEQF
TRBV28	10	TRBJ1-5	.	ASSFIGSTQH
TRBV19	11	TRBJ2-3	TRBD2	ASTPGTSDTQY
TRBV7-2	14	TRBJ2-3	.	ASSQWWPGAGDTQY
TRBV12-3/TRBV12-4	10	TRBJ1-6	.	ASRRMNSPLH
TRBV10-3	10	TRBJ1-1	TRBD1	AISGDRGKAF
TRBV7-9	16	TRBJ2-3	.	ASSLGIPRAESTDTQY
TRBV6-5	12	TRBJ1-3	TRBD1	ASRMTGSGNTIY
TRBV29-1	12	TRBJ2-3	.	SVAVTGDWDTQY
TRBV29-1	7	TRBJ2-7	.	SVFHEQY
TRBV7-2	13	TRBJ2-1	TRBD1	ASSPTRTGGNEQF
TRBV12-3/TRBV12-4	13	TRBJ2-1	TRBD2	ASSLRASGRGEQF
TRBV7-2	12	TRBJ1-4	.	ASSPRSGDEKLF
TRBV6-5	13	TRBJ1-2	.	ASSYDGRFGYGYT
TRBV19	10	TRBJ1-5	.	ATQVANQPQH
TRBV19	11	TRBJ1-1	.	ASRMVGDPKAF
TRBV29-1	13	TRBJ2-2	TRBD2	SVEITGGPSGELF
TRBV19	12	TRBJ1-4	TRBD1	ASQTGVGNEKLF
TRBV25-1	14	TRBJ2-1	.	ASSENLLQGANEQF
TRBV7-8	13	TRBJ2-5	.	ASSDPGLGKETQY
TRBV7-8	21	TRBJ2-7	TRBD2	ASSFRYRGQMAGGPTPAYEQY
TRBV20-1	12	TRBJ2-1	.	SAPSLLGYNEQF
TRBV4-2	13	TRBJ2-7	.	ASSQDQGVVYEQY
TRBV12-3/TRBV12-4	13	TRBJ1-2	.	ASSVGGGSNYGYT
TRBV6-5	12	TRBJ1-2	.	ASSSPGEGGGYT
TRBV28	15	TRBJ2-3	TRBD1	ASSPTGQGSGTDTQY
TRBV29-1	8	TRBJ2-3	.	SVPQGTQY
TRBV27	16	TRBJ1-2	.	ASSFGVGDARFNYGYT
TRBV28	11	TRBJ1-2	.	ASSSLQGRGYT
TRBV11-2	15	TRBJ2-1	.	ASSPWEWGSSYNEQF
TRBV29-1	11	TRBJ2-3	TRBD2	SAGGVQGDTQY
TRBV7-2	13	TRBJ2-7	.	ASTLTRDPWGEQY
TRBV7-4	11	TRBJ1-1	.	ASSGSGGTEAF
TRBV18	14	TRBJ2-3	.	ASSPRTGETTDTQY
TRBV25-1	15	TRBJ2-3	TRBD2	ASSGWTSGRDTDTQY
TRBV19	21	TRBJ2-1	TRBD2	ASSILSGSFRVAGGPTYNEQF
TRBV6-2/TRBV6-3	10	TRBJ2-7	.	ASSYSYGLQY
TRBV27	14	TRBJ1-3	.	ASSLYGSGSGNTIY
TRBV28	13	TRBJ2-5	TRBD1	ASSLNRGGVETQY
TRBV29-1	10	TRBJ2-5	.	SALDNQETQY
TRBV20-1	14	TRBJ2-1	TRBD2	SAKRPGTSGDNEQF
TRBV6-2/TRBV6-3	15	TRBJ2-6	.	ASSYRPLLSGANVLT
TRBV7-3	11	TRBJ2-3	.	ASSFRGADTQY
TRBV19	12	TRBJ1-5	.	ASKGGGGNQPQH
TRBV7-4	12	TRBJ2-5	.	ASSRRQTQETQY